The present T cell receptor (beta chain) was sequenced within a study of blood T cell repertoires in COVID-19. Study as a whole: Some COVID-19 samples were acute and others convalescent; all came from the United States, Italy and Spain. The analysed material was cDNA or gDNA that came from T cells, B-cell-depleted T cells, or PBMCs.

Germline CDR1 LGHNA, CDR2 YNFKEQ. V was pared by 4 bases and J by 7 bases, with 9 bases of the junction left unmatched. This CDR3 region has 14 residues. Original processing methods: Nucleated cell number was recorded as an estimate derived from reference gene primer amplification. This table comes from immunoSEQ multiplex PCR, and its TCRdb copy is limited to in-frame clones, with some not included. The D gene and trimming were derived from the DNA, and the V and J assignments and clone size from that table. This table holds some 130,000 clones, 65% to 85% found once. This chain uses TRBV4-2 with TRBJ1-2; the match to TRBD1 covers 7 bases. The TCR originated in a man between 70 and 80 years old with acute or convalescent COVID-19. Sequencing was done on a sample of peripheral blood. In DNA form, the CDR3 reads TGTGCCAGCAGCCCCCAAGACAGGGTTGGTGGCTACACCTTC. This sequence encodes CASSPQDRVGGYTF.